This T cell receptor (beta chain) was identified during a study of spatial heterogeneity in lung cancer. The wider study: Where present, follow-up PBMC were sequenced a median of about two years after resection.

Time point given: blood at routine non-recurrence follow-up after resection. From tumor, nontumor lung or frozen PBMC, whole RNA was taken unsorted for sequencing. This clonotype has a count of ten or more. Its antigen is not known. From the 5' RACE reads, TCRdb called clonotypes with MiXCR, one entry per CDR3 protein. The sample carries about 33,000 distinct CDR3 sequences, less than 11% recorded once. Whole-study findings and limits: The appearance of ubiquitous expanded tumor TCRs in blood was greater at resection than follow-up.

The TCR was taken from a female donor with early-stage non-small cell lung cancer. The sample consisted of PBMCs, taken at follow-up.

CDR3 coding DNA: TGTGCCAGCAAAGTGACAGGGGACTTTAATGAGCAGTTCTTC. Encoded protein: CASKVTGDFNEQFF. The V call is TRBV7-9, the J call TRBJ2-1; 8 bases fit TRBD1. Germline CDR1 SEHNR, CDR2 FQNEAQ (reference sequence). There are 14 residues in the CDR3. Trimming took 7 bases from V and 7 from J; bases not matched to a gene: 9.